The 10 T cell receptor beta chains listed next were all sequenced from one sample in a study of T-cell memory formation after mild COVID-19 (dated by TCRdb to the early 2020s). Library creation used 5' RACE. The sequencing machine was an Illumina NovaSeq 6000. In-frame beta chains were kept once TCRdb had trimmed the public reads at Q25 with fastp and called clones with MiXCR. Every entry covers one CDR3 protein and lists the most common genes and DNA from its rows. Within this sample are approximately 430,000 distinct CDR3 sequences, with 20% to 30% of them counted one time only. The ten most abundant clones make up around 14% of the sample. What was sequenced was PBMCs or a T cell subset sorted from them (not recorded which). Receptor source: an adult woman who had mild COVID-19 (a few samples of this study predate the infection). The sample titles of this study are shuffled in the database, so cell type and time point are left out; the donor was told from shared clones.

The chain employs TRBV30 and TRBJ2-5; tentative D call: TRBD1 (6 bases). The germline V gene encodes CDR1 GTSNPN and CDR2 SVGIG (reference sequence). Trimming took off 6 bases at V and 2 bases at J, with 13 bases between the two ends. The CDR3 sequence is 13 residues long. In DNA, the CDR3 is TGTGCCTGTAGTCGACAGGAGCAAGAGACCCAGTACTTC. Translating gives CACSRQEQETQYF.

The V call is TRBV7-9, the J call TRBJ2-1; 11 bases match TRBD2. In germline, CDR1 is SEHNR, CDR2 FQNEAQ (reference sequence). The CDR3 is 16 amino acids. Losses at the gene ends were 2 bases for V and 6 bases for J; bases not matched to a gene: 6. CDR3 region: CASSLIAGGPVNEQFF. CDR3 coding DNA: TGTGCCAGCAGCTTAATAGCGGGGGGGCCGGTCAATGAGCAGTTCTTC.

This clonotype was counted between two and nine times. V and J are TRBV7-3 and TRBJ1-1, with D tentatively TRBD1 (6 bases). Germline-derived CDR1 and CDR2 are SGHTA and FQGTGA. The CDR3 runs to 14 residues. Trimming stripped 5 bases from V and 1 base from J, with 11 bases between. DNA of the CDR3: TGTGCCAGCAGCCCGGGGGCAGGGAACACTGAAGCTTTCTTT. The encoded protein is CASSPGAGNTEAFF.

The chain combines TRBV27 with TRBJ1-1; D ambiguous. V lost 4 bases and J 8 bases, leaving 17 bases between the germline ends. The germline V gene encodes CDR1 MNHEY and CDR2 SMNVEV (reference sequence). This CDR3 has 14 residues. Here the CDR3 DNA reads TGTGCCAGCAGTTCCGCTCTCACGCGGAGAGAAGCTTTCTTT. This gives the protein CASSSALTRREAFF.

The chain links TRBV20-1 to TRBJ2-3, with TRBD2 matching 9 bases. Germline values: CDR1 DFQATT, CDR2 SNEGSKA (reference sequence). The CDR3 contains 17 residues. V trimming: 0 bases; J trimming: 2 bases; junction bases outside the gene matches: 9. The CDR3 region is CSARDWSSGGLTDTQYF. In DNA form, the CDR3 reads TGCAGTGCTAGAGATTGGAGTAGCGGGGGCCTCACAGATACGCAGTATTTT.

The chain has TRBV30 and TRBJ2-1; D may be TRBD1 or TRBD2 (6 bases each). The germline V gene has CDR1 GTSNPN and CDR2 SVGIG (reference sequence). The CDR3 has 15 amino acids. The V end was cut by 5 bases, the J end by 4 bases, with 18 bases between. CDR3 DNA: TGTGCCTGGGCTCTGTCCGGGGGCCCTTACAATGAGCAGTTCTTC. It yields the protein CAWALSGGPYNEQFF.

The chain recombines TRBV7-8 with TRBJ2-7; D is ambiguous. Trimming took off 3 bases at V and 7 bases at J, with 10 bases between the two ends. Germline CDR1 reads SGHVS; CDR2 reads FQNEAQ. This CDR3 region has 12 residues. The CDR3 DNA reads TGTGCCAGCAGCTTGGGGAACCGGGAGCAGTACTTC. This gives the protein CASSLGNREQYF.

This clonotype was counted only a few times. The CDR3 DNA follows: TGCAGTGCTAGAGCAACTAACTACGAGCAGTACTTC. Its translation is CSARATNYEQYF. The V and J genes are TRBV20-1 and TRBJ2-7; D not certain. The germline V gene has CDR1 DFQATT and CDR2 SNEGSKA (reference sequence). V lost 1 base, J lost 3 bases, and 7 bases lay in between. The CDR3 has 12 amino acids.

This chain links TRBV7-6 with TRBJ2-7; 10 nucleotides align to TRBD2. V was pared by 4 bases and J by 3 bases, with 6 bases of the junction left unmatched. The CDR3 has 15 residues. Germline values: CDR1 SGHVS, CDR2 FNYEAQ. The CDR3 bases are TGTGCCAGCAGCTCCCTAGCGGGAGTTTTCTACGAGCAGTACTTC. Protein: CASSSLAGVFYEQYF.

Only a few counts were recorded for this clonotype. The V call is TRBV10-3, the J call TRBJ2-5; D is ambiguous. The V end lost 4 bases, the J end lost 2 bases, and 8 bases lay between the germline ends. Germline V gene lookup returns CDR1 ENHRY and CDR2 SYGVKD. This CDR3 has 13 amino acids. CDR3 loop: CAISGTAQETQYF. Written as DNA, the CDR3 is TGTGCCATCAGTGGAACAGCACAAGAGACCCAGTACTTC.